The rows below give T cell receptor beta chains drawn from one sample of a study of cytomegalovirus exposure and HLA in healthy donors. Method: immunoSEQ multiplex PCR; TCRdb's copy keeps in-frame clones and lacks some. The data hold some 140,000 clones, with less than 80% observed a single time. Source material: PBMCs. Receptor source: a man aged 30 to 45 in good health and CMV-seronegative. The CDR3 runs from the conserved cysteine through the conserved F or W. A D gene is named only where the DNA matches it firmly. Clone sizes are given selectively: once, few, many, or a class where the clone is expanded.

>.|TRBJ2-7|once|TRBV14
TGTGCCAGCAGCAATAGTAACTACGAGCAGTACTTC
CASSNSNYEQYF
>.|TRBJ1-1|few|TRBV14
TGTGCCAGCAGCCCCGGGATTAACACTGAAGCTTTCTTT
CASSPGINTEAFF
>TRBD1|TRBJ2-5|few|TRBV7-9
TGTGCCAGCAGCTTTTGGGACAGCCAAGAGACCCAGTACTTC
CASSFWDSQETQYF
>.|TRBJ2-3|few|TRBV2
TGTGCCAGCACCCGACAGTCACAATACACAGATACGCAGTATTTT
CASTRQSQYTDTQYF
>TRBD1|TRBJ2-7|.|TRBV4-3
TGCGCCAGCAGCCGAACAGGGGGCGAGGGCGAGCAGTACTTC
CASSRTGGEGEQYF
>TRBD2|TRBJ2-7|.|TRBV7-9
TGTGCCAGCAGCTTAGGAACTAGCGACCTGTACGAGCAGTACTTC
CASSLGTSDLYEQYF
>.|TRBJ1-1|.|TRBV5-4
TGTGCCAGCAGCTTGGGTATTGGGGGCAACACTGAAGCTTTCTTT
CASSLGIGGNTEAFF
>TRBD2|TRBJ2-5|few|TRBV4-2
TGTGCCAGCAGCCAGGGGAGTCCTAGCGGGGTACAAGAGACCCAGTACTTC
CASSQGSPSGVQETQYF
>.|TRBJ2-3|.|TRBV4-3
TGCGCCAGCAGCCAAGTTAAGGGGCAGGGAGATACGCAGTATTTT
CASSQVKGQGDTQYF
>TRBD1|TRBJ1-6|.|TRBV28
TGTGCCAGCAGCATTAGTATTCCGGGACAGGGTTTTTCACCCCTCCACTTT
CASSISIPGQGFSPLHF
>.|TRBJ2-1|once|TRBV30
TGTGCCTGGACCCAAGGGTGGGGGGGCTTCAATGAGCAGTTCTTC
CAWTQGWGGFNEQFF
>TRBD1|TRBJ2-7|.|TRBV28
TGTGCCAGCAGTTCACAATACAGCGGACAGGGGGCATTCTACGAGCAGTACTTC
CASSSQYSGQGAFYEQYF
>.|TRBJ2-1|.|TRBV27
TGTGCCAGCAGTTTGACAGGCTACAATGAGCAGTTCTTC
CASSLTGYNEQFF
>.|TRBJ2-2|.|TRBV7-7
TGTGCTAGCAGCTTAGGGCGCGGGACCGGGGAGCTGTTTTTT
CASSLGRGTGELFF
>.|TRBJ2-5|.|TRBV14
TGTGCCAGCAGCCAAGGCAGGGCCCGTGAGACCCAGTACTTC
CASSQGRARETQYF
>.|TRBJ1-1|.|TRBV19
TGTGCCAGTAGCCTAACGGGAGGGTACACTGAAGCTTTCTTT
CASSLTGGYTEAFF
>TRBD1|TRBJ1-5|.|TRBV6-1
TGTGCCAGCAGTGAATGGACAGGGCATCAGCCCCAGAATTTT
CASSEWTGHQPQNF
>TRBD2|TRBJ2-2|.|TRBV7-2
TGTGCCAGCAGCTTAGTTCCTAGCGGGGCGACCGGGGAGCTGTTTTTT
CASSLVPSGATGELFF
>.|TRBJ1-2|.|TRBV4-3
TGCGCCAGCAGCCTCTCTCTTCGTAGGGAGGGGAACTATGGCTACACCTTC
CASSLSLRREGNYGYTF
>TRBD1|TRBJ1-2|.|TRBV28
TGTGCCAGCAGTTTAGGGGGACAGGGGATCGACTATGGCTACACCTTC
CASSLGGQGIDYGYTF
>TRBD2|TRBJ2-3|.|TRBV28
TGTGCCAGCTGCCATCGGGGGGGCTCGGATACGCAGTATTTT
CASCHRGGSDTQYF
>.|TRBJ1-1|.|TRBV18
TGTGCCAGCTCATCCGACAGGAACACTGAAGCTTTCTTT
CASSSDRNTEAFF
>TRBD1|TRBJ1-5|.|TRBV28
TGTGCCAGCAGTTTCTCAGGGGGTACCCGGCATTTT
CASSFSGGTRHF
>TRBD1|TRBJ1-1|.|TRBV7-9
TGTGCCAGCAGCTTCGCAGGACAGGGAGGCACTGAAGCTTTCTTT
CASSFAGQGGTEAFF
>.|TRBJ2-2|few|TRBV5-4
TGTGCCAGCAGCTTGGGGGACTACACCGGGGAGCTGTTTTTT
CASSLGDYTGELFF
>TRBD1|TRBJ2-5|.|TRBV6-1
TGTGCCAGCGCTGACAGGGGCGAGACCCAGTACTTC
CASADRGETQYF
>.|TRBJ2-2|few|TRBV7-9
TGTGCCAGCAGCTTTGGGCGGGGGAACACCGGGGAGCTGTTTTTT
CASSFGRGNTGELFF
>.|TRBJ2-7|.|TRBV29-1
TGCAGCGTTGGGAGGCCCTACGAGCAGTACTTC
CSVGRPYEQYF
>.|TRBJ1-6|few|TRBV14
TGTGCCAGCAGCCAAGAGGGACTAGCGAATTCACCCCTCCACTTT
CASSQEGLANSPLHF
>.|TRBJ2-5|.|TRBV4-3
TGCGCCAGCAGCCAAGTAGGGAGTTGGGGGGAAGAGACCCAGTACTTC
CASSQVGSWGEETQYF
>.|TRBJ1-1|few|TRBV2
TGTGCCAGCAGCGGACAGAGCATGAACACTGAAGCTTTCTTT
CASSGQSMNTEAFF
>TRBD1|TRBJ2-7|.|TRBV7-9
TGTGCCAGCAGCTCCGAGCAGGGGGCAGAATACGAGCAGTACTTC
CASSSEQGAEYEQYF
>.|TRBJ2-7|few|TRBV28
TGTGCCAGCAGTTTAACTGCCGACTACGAGCAGTACTTC
CASSLTADYEQYF
>.|TRBJ2-1|.|TRBV7-9
TGTGCCAGCAGCGCGCGGGCCTACAATGAGCAGTTCTTC
CASSARAYNEQFF
>.|TRBJ2-3|.|TRBV28
TGTGCCAGCAGTCGAGGACTGAGCACAGATACGCAGTATTTT
CASSRGLSTDTQYF
>TRBD1|TRBJ1-1|.|TRBV6-1
TGTGCCAGCAGTGAAGGGGACAGCCTGACTGAAGCTTTCTTT
CASSEGDSLTEAFF
>.|TRBJ1-6|.|TRBV18
TGTGCCAGCTCACCGGCGGGTTTTGATTCACCCCTCCACTTT
CASSPAGFDSPLHF
>TRBD1|TRBJ1-4|.|TRBV19
TGTGCCAGTAGGACGGGACAGGGGTCTGAAAAACTGTTTTTT
CASRTGQGSEKLFF
>TRBD1|TRBJ1-3|few|TRBV6-4
TGTGCCAGCAGTGACCCAACGCGGGACAGGCCGGACGGAAACACCATATATTTT
CASSDPTRDRPDGNTIYF
>.|TRBJ1-6|few|TRBV5-6
TGTGCCAGCAGGCCGACTACACCAGATTCACCCCTCCACTTT
CASRPTTPDSPLHF
>.|TRBJ2-7|.|TRBV5-1
TGCGCCAGCAGCTCGATAGGACTGACTAGAGAGCAGTACTTC
CASSSIGLTREQYF
>TRBD2|TRBJ2-6|.|TRBV9
TGTGCCAGCAGCGTAGCGGGCGGGGGGGCCCCTCTCACTGGGGCCAACGTCCTGACTTTC
CASSVAGGGAPLTGANVLTF
>TRBD1|TRBJ2-7|once|TRBV7-9
TGTGCCAGCAGCTTAGAGGGGGCCCCCTACGAGCAGTACTTC
CASSLEGAPYEQYF
>.|TRBJ1-2|.|TRBV7-2
TGTGCCAGCAGCTCCACGACAGCGAACTATGGCTACACCTTC
CASSSTTANYGYTF
>.|TRBJ1-5|few|TRBV12-5
TGTGCTAGTGGTTTGTCCGGGAATCAGCCCCAGCATTTT
CASGLSGNQPQHF
>TRBD1|TRBJ1-1|once|TRBV4-2
TGTGCCAGCAGCCAAGTTGGGACAGGGGGCAAGCTGGGGTGGACTGAAGCTTTCTTT
CASSQVGTGGKLGWTEAFF
>TRBD1|TRBJ2-7|.|TRBV13
TGTGCCAGCAGCCCCCGGGACAGGGAGCAGTACTTC
CASSPRDREQYF
>.|TRBJ2-7|.|TRBV27
TGTGCCAGCAGTTTGTACGGTGCCTACGAGCAGTACTTC
CASSLYGAYEQYF
>.|TRBJ1-1|few|TRBV14
TGTGCCAGCAGCCAGGATAGACAGGACTCGACTGAAGCTTTCTTT
CASSQDRQDSTEAFF
>.|TRBJ1-1|.|TRBV5-6
TGTGCCAGCAGCTTACAGAGGAGGGACACTGAAGCTTTCTTT
CASSLQRRDTEAFF
>.|TRBJ2-7|.|TRBV5-4
TGTGCCAGCAGCTTCAGGGTGGGCGAGCAGTACTTC
CASSFRVGEQYF
>TRBD1|TRBJ1-2|.|TRBV4-2
TGTGCCAGCAGCCTCGACAGGGGGAAGGGTGGCTACACCTTC
CASSLDRGKGGYTF
>TRBD1|TRBJ1-4|.|TRBV4-3
TGCGCCAGCAGCCAAAACCGGGACAGTGTCGCTGGTGAAAAACTGTTTTTT
CASSQNRDSVAGEKLFF